Listed below are T cell receptor beta chains from one sample, sequenced in a study of T cells in Graves' hyperthyroidism and ophthalmopathy. TCRdb called the multiplex PCR reads again in MiXCR, with one record for every CDR3 protein. Seen here are hundreds of thousands of distinct CDR3 sequences, roughly 15% observed once, and the top ten hold approximately 12%. The sequencing input was blood. The receptors originated from a woman aged 50 to 65 with Graves' ophthalmopathy. Both conserved end residues are part of each CDR3. Fields, in order: J gene, V gene, clone size, CDR3 protein. Size values are once, few and many counts, or a class for expanded clones, and some rows have none.

TRBJ1-5	TRBV20-1	many	CSARDFWGQGNQPQHF
TRBJ1-5	TRBV7-2	many	CASSLTGGDQPQHF
TRBJ2-2	TRBV7-9	few	CANVGLTGTGELFF
TRBJ2-1	TRBV12-3/TRBV12-4	many	CASSQTGPSYNEQFF
TRBJ2-7	TRBV27	NA	CASSVAGGSYEQYF
TRBJ2-7	TRBV30	NA	CAWGTGTDYEQYF
TRBJ2-1	TRBV5-1	NA	CASSQGLLVSSYNEQFF
TRBJ2-4	TRBV28	many	CASISGTQNIQYF
TRBJ2-1	TRBV5-1	many	CASSGTGVNNEQFF
TRBJ2-1	TRBV11-2	many	CASSFPRQGAAEQFF
TRBJ2-3	TRBV2	NA	CASSARLAGAPDTQYF
TRBJ2-3	TRBV7-2	many	CASSKTDTQYF
TRBJ1-1	TRBV29-1	many	CSVEEGASGTEAFF